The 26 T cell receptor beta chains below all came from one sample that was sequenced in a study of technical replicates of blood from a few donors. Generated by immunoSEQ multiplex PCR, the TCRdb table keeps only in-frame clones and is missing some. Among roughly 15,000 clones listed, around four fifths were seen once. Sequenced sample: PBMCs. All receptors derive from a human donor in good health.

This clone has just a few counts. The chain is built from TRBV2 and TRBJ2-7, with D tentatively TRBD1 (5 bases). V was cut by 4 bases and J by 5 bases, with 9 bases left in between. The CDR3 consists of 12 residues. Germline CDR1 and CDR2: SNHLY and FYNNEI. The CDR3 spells CASSAQGHEQYF. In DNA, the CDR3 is TGTGCCAGCAGTGCGCAGGGCCACGAGCAGTACTTC.

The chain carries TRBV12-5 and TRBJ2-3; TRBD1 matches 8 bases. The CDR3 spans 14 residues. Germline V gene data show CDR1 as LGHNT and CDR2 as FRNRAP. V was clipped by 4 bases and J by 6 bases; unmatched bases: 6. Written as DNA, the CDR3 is TGTGCTAGTGGTTCGCAGGGGGCGGGTGATACGCAGTATTTT. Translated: CASGSQGAGDTQYF.

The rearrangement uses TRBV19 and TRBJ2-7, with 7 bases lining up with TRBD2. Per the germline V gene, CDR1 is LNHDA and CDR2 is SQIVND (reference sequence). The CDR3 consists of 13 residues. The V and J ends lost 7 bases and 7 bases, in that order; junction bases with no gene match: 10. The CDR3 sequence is CASTGRRGGEQYF. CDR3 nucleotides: TGTGCCAGTACCGGCCGAAGGGGAGGGGAGCAGTACTTC.

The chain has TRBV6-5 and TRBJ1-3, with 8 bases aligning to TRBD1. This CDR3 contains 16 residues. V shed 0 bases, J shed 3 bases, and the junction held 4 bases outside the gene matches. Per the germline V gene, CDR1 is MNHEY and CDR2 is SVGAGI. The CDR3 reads CASSYSTGARGNTIYF. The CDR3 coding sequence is TGTGCCAGCAGTTACTCGACAGGGGCCCGTGGAAACACCATATATTTT.

CDR3 nucleotides: TGCGCCAGCAGCTCCCTCCTAGGGCGGGAAGGAAAGGAGACCCAGTACTTC. Its protein is CASSSLLGREGKETQYF. This rearrangement joins TRBV5-1 to TRBJ2-5; D may be TRBD2 (6 bases). The V gene's germline CDR1 is SGHRS and CDR2 YFSETQ. This CDR3 region has 17 residues. V lost 3 bases and J 5 bases, leaving 23 bases between the germline ends.

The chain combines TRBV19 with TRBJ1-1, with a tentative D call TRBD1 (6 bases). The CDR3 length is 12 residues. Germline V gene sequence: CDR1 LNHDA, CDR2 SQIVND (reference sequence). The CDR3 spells CGSGDKNTEAFF. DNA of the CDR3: TGTGGGTCTGGGGACAAGAACACTGAAGCTTTCTTT.

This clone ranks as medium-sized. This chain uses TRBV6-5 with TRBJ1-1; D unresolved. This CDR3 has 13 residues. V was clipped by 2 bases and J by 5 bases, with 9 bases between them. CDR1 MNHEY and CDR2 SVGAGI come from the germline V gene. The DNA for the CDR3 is TGTGCCAGCAGTTACAATGACGGGACTGAAGCTTTCTTT. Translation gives CASSYNDGTEAFF.

CDR3 region: CASSLVGAWGANVLTF. The DNA for the CDR3 is TGTGCCAGCAGCTTAGTAGGGGCCTGGGGGGCCAACGTCCTGACTTTC. This rearrangement joins TRBV11-2 to TRBJ2-6; D possibly corresponds to TRBD1 (5 bases). Germline V gene data show CDR1 as SGHAT and CDR2 as FQNNGV. V lost 1 base and J lost 4, with 11 bases in between. CDR3 length: 16 amino acids. Together with reference TRBV11-2 and TRBJ2-6, the CDR3 gives the full variable domain: EAGVAQSPRYKIIEKRQSVAFWCNPISGHATLYWYQQILGQGPKLLIQFQNNGVVDDSQLPKDRFSAERLKGVDSTLKIQPAKLEDSAVYLCASSLVGAWGANVLTFGAGSRLTVL.

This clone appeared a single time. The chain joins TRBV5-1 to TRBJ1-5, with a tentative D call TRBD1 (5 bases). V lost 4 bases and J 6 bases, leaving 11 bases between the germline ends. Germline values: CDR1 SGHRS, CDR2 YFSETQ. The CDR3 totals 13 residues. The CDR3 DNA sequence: TGCGCCAGCAGCCTATCAGGGATTCAGCCCCAGCATTTT. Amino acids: CASSLSGIQPQHF.

Here the CDR3 reads CASRPGGLAGWEYNEQFF. The CDR3 coding sequence is TGTGCCAGTAGACCCGGCGGGCTAGCGGGGTGGGAATACAATGAGCAGTTCTTC. The V call is TRBV19, the J call TRBJ2-1, with 9 positions matching TRBD2. The CDR3 is 18 amino acids. CDR1 and CDR2 (germline): LNHDA, SQIVND (reference sequence). The V and J ends lost 6 bases and 4 bases, in that order; junction bases with no gene match: 16.

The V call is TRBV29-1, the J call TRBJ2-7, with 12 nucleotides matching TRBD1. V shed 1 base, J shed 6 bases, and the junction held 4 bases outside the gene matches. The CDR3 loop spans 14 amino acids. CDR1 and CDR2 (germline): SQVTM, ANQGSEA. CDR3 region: CSVEVGTGGGEQYF. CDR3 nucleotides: TGCAGCGTTGAAGTGGGGACAGGGGGCGGCGAGCAGTACTTC.

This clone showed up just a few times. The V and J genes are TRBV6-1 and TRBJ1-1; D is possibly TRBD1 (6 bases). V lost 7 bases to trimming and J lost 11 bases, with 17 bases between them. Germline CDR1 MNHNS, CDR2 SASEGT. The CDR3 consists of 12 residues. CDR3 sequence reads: CASTPDSPWAFF. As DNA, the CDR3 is TGTGCCAGCACGCCGGACAGCCCATGGGCTTTCTTT.

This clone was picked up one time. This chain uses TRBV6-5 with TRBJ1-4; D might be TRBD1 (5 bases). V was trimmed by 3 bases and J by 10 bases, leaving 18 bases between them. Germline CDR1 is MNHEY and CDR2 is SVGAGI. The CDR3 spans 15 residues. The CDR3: CASSYTGAGGVKLFF. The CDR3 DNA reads TGTGCCAGCAGTTATACAGGTGCCGGGGGGGTAAAACTGTTTTTT.

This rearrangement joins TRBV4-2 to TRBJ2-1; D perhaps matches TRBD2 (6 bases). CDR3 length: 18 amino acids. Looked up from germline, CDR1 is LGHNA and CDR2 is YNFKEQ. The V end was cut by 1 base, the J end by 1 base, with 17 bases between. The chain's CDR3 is CASSQASFSGGSYNEQFF. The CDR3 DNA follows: TGTGCCAGCAGCCAAGCCTCATTTAGCGGAGGGTCCTACAATGAGCAGTTCTTC.

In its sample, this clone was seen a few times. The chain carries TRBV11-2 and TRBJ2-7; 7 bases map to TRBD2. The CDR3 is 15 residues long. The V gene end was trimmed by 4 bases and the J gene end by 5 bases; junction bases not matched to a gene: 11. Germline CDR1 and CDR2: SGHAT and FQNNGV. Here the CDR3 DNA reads TGTGCCAGCAGCTCCCCTATAGCGGGTTCCCACGAGCAGTACTTC. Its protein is CASSSPIAGSHEQYF.

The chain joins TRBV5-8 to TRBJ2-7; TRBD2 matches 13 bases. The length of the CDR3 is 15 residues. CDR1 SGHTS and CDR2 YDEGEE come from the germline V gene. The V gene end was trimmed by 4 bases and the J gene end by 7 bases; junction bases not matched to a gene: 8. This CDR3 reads CASSPGLAGAREQYF. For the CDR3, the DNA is TGTGCCAGCAGCCCTGGACTAGCGGGAGCTCGGGAGCAGTACTTC.

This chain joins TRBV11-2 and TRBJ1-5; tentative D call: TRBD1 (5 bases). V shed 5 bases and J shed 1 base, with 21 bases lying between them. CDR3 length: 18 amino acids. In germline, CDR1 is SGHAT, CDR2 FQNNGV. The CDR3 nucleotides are TGTGCCAGCAGCCCAATAAGGGCTTTTAAGGGGAGCAATCAGCCCCAGCATTTT. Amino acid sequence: CASSPIRAFKGSNQPQHF.

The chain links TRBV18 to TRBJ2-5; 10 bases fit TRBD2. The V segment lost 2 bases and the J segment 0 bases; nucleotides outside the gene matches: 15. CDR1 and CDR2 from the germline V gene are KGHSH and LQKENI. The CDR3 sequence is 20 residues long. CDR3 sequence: CASSPDLVKWLAGDQETQYF. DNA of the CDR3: TGTGCCAGCTCACCAGACCTTGTGAAGTGGCTAGCGGGGGACCAAGAGACCCAGTACTTC.

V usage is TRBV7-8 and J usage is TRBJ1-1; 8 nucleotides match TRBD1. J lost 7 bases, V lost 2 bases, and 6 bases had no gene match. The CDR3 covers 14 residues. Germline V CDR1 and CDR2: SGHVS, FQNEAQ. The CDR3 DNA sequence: TGTGCCAGCAGCTTAATAGACAGGGGAAGTGAAGCTTTCTTT. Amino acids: CASSLIDRGSEAFF.

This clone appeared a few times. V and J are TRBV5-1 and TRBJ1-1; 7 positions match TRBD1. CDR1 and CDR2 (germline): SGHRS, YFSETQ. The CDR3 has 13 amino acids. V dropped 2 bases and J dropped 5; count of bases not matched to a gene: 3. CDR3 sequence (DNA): TGCGCCAGCAGCTTAGACAGGGCTACTGAAGCTTTCTTT. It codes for CASSLDRATEAFF.

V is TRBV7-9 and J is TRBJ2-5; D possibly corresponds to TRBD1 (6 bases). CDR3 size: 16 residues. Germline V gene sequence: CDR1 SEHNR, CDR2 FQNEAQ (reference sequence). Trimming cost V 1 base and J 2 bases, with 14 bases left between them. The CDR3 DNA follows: TGTGCCAGCAGCTTAGTCCAGGGGCTCGGGCAAGAGACCCAGTACTTC. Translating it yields CASSLVQGLGQETQYF.

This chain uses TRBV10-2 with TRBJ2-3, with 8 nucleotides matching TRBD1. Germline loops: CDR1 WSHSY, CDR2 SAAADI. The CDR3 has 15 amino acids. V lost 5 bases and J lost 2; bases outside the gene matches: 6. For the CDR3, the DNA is TGCGCCAGCAGTAGGGACAGGCCTACCACAGATACGCAGTATTTT. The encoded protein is CASSRDRPTTDTQYF.

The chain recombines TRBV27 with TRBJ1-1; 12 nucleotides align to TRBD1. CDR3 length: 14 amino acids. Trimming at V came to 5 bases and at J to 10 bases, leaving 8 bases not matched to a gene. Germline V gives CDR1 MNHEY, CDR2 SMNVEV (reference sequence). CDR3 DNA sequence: TGTGCCAGCAGTGCCCGCCGGGACAGGGGGCCAGCTTTCTTT. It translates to CASSARRDRGPAFF.

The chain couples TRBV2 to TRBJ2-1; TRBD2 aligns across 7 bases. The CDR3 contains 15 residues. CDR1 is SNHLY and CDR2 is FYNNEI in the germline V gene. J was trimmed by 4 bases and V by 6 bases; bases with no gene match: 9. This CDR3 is CASSPDRGGYNEQFF. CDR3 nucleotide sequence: TGTGCCAGCAGCCCAGACCGCGGGGGATACAATGAGCAGTTCTTC.

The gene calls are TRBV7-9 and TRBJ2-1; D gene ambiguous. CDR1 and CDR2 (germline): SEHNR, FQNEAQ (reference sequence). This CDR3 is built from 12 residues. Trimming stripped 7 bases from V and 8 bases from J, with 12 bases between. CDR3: CASTTIWYEQFF. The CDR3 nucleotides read TGTGCCAGCACCACAATTTGGTATGAGCAGTTCTTC.

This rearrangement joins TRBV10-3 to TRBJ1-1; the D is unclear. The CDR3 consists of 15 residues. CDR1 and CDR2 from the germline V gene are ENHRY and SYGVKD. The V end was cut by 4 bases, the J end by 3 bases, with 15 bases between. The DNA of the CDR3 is TGTGCCATCAGTGGGACCGAGGCGGGGTACACTGAAGCTTTCTTT. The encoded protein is CAISGTEAGYTEAFF.